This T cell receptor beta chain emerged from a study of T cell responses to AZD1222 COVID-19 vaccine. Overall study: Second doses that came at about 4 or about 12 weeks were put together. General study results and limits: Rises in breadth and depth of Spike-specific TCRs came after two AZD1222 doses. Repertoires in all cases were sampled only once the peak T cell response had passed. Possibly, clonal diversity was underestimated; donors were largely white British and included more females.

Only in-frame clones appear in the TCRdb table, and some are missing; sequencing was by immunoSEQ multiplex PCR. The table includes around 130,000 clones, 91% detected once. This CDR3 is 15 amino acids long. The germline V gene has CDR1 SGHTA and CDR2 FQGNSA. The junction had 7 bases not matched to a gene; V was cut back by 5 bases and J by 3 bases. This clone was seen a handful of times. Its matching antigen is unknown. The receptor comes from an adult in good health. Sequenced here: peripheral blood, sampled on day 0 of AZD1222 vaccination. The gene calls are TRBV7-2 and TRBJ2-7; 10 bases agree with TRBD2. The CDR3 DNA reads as TGTGCCAGCAGCCCAGGACTAGCGGAACGCTACGAGCAGTACTTC. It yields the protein CASSPGLAERYEQYF.